This is a list of T cell receptor beta chains from one sample in a study of vaccination and CD4 T cells after COVID-19. Their specific antigens are unknown. TCRdb re-called the PCR reads through MiXCR, storing one row per CDR3 protein. The sample includes under 30,000 distinct CDR3 sequences, roughly 38% of them seen just once. Sequenced material: CD4+ T cells from blood, cultured in vitro, taken about 7 months after SARS-CoV-2 vaccination. The receptor set was obtained from a human donor who had recovered from COVID-19. Both conserved end residues are part of each CDR3. A D gene is named only where the DNA matches it firmly. Rows give clone size only sometimes, using once, few, many, or a class for an expanded clone.

clone_size	v_call	d_call	j_call	cdr3_nt	cdr3_aa
few	TRBV25-1	-	TRBJ2-1	TGTGCCAGCAGTGTTCACTACCGGACCGGGTCCGATGAGCAGTTCTTC	CASSVHYRTGSDEQFF
-	TRBV28	-	TRBJ1-2	TGTGCCAGCAGGTTTCTTCGGGTCGACTATGGCTACACCTTC	CASRFLRVDYGYTF
-	TRBV6-2/TRBV6-3	-	TRBJ2-5	TGTGCCAGCAGTTGGGGGTCAGGGGACCAAGAGACCCAGTACTTC	CASSWGSGDQETQYF
-	TRBV7-6	TRBD1	TRBJ1-6	TGTGCCAGCAGCCGGGGGAGGGGGCATAATTCACCCCTCCACTTT	CASSRGRGHNSPLHF
-	TRBV7-9	TRBD2	TRBJ2-3	TGTGCCAGCAGCACCACCCCGACTAGCGGTTATAGCACAGATACGCAGTATTTT	CASSTTPTSGYSTDTQYF
-	TRBV20-1	TRBD2	TRBJ2-1	TGCAGTGCTAACCGAGCGGGAGGGCTTTGGAATGAGCAGTTCTTC	CSANRAGGLWNEQFF
-	TRBV19	TRBD1	TRBJ2-7	TGTGCCAGTTCCCTGGGGACAGGGGGGAGCTACGAGCAGTACTTC	CASSLGTGGSYEQYF
-	TRBV28	-	TRBJ2-7	TGTGCCAGCAGACCGGGGGGGACAGGAAACGAGCAGTACTTC	CASRPGGTGNEQYF
few	TRBV20-1	TRBD2	TRBJ2-5	TGCAGTGTCCGGGGAGCGACGGCGGGAGTTAGTAGTCTGGTGGAGACCCAGTACTTC	CSVRGATAGVSSLVETQYF
-	TRBV6-1	-	TRBJ2-7	TGTGCCAGCAGTGCGCGGGGAAGGTCCTACGAGCAGTACTTC	CASSARGRSYEQYF
few	TRBV6-5	-	TRBJ2-7	TGTGCCAGCAGTTCTAATGACAACTACGAGCAGTACTTC	CASSSNDNYEQYF
few	TRBV11-2	-	TRBJ2-3	TGTGCCAGCACTCAGGCCACAGATACGCAGTATTTT	CASTQATDTQYF
few	TRBV20-1	-	TRBJ1-3	TGCAGTGCTAGAGAGTCCTTCTCTGGAAACACCATATATTTT	CSARESFSGNTIYF
-	TRBV7-9	-	TRBJ2-7	TGTGCCAGCAGCTACCAGGGGATGGGTGGCGAGCAGTACTTC	CASSYQGMGGEQYF
-	TRBV4-1	TRBD2	TRBJ2-5	TGCGCCAGCAGCCAAGAGCCAGGACTAGCGGGACTAGAGACCCAGTACTTC	CASSQEPGLAGLETQYF
-	TRBV20-1	-	TRBJ2-7	TGCAGTGCTAGCGCCCAGACAGGCCCTCCCTACGAGCAGTACTTC	CSASAQTGPPYEQYF
few	TRBV28	TRBD1	TRBJ1-5	TGTGCCAGCAGTTCCCTCCTCCAGGGGGGTGGGCAGCCCCAGCATTTT	CASSSLLQGGGQPQHF
few	TRBV10-3	-	TRBJ2-7	TGTGCCATCAGTGAGAATGGGGATAACGAGCAGTACTTC	CAISENGDNEQYF
-	TRBV23-1	-	TRBJ2-5	TGCGCCAAAGGGGGGAGGGCAGTCAACTATCCTTTACCAAACGAGACCCAGTACTTC	CAKGGRAVNYPLPNETQYF
-	TRBV19	-	TRBJ2-5	TGTGCCAGTAGTCCCATGACAGCCCAGAAGACCCAGTACTTC	CASSPMTAQKTQYF
few	TRBV6-2/TRBV6-3	TRBD2	TRBJ2-5	TGTGCCAGCAGTTGGGAAACTGTAGCGGGAGGGCGCGGAGAGACCCAGTACTTC	CASSWETVAGGRGETQYF
-	TRBV15	TRBD1	TRBJ2-7	TGTGCCACCAGCAGATCTGCGGGGGACAGGGGCCGATACGAGCAGTACTTC	CATSRSAGDRGRYEQYF
few	TRBV6-5	-	TRBJ1-5	TGTGCCAGCAGTTATACCCAGTCCGGACAGAGCAATCAGCCCCAGCATTTT	CASSYTQSGQSNQPQHF
-	TRBV12-3/TRBV12-4	-	TRBJ2-1	TGTGCCAGCAGTTTAGGAACTGTCTCCTACAATGAGCAGTTCTTC	CASSLGTVSYNEQFF
-	TRBV20-1	TRBD2	TRBJ2-7	TGCAGTGCTAGTCTAGCGGGCTACGAGCAGTACTTC	CSASLAGYEQYF
few	TRBV24-1	-	TRBJ2-3	TGTGCCACCAGTGATTTACAGGGGACTGCCACAGATACGCAGTATTTT	CATSDLQGTATDTQYF
-	TRBV27	-	TRBJ1-6	TGTGCCAGCAGCCCCCACAGGATTTCCTATAATTCACCCCTCCACTTT	CASSPHRISYNSPLHF
few	TRBV19	TRBD1	TRBJ1-1	TGTGCCAGTAGTGGACCGGGACAGGGGAACACTGAAGCTTTCTTT	CASSGPGQGNTEAFF
few	TRBV25-1	-	TRBJ2-7	TGTGCCAGCAGTGAACAGACGAACTACTACGAGCAGTACTTC	CASSEQTNYYEQYF